The sequence of this T cell receptor beta chain was determined in a study of blood T cell repertoires in COVID-19. Profiling relied on immunoSEQ multiplex PCR, and the TCRdb table lists in-frame clones only, not all of them. The top ten clones hold under 4.5% of a sample with roughly 220,000 clones, 80% of them seen once. This clone was seen once. The germline gives CDR1 SNHLY, CDR2 FYNNEI. V lost 9 bases to trimming and J lost 3 bases, with 11 bases between them. This CDR3 has 13 amino acids. Participant ages covered about 18 to 89 years across around 25 US areas. The sequence came from a man younger than 45 with acute COVID-19. Material for sequencing was PBMCs or T cells enriched from blood (not recorded which). This chain connects TRBV2 to TRBJ1-4; weak D call: TRBD1 (5 bases). The CDR3 spells CASGGGANEKLFF. In nucleotides, the CDR3 is TGTGCCAGTGGGGGGGGAGCTAATGAAAAACTGTTTTTT.